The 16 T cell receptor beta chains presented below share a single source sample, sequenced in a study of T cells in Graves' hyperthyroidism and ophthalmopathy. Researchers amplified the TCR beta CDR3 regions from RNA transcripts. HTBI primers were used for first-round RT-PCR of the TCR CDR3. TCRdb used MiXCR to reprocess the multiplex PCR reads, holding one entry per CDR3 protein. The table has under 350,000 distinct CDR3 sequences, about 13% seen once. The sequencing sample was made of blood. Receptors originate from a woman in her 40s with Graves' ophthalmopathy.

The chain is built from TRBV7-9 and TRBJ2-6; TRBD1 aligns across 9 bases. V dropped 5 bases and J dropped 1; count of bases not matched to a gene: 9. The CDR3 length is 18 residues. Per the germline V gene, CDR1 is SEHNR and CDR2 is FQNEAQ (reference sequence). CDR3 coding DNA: TGTGCCAGCAGCCCCCGGGACAGGGAAGAATCTGGGGCCAACGTCCTGACTTTC. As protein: CASSPRDREESGANVLTF.

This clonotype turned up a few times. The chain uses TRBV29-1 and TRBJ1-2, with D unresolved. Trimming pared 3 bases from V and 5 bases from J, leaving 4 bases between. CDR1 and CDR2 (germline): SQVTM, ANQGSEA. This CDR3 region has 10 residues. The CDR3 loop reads CSVDGYGYTF. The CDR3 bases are TGCAGCGTTGACGGTTATGGCTACACCTTC.

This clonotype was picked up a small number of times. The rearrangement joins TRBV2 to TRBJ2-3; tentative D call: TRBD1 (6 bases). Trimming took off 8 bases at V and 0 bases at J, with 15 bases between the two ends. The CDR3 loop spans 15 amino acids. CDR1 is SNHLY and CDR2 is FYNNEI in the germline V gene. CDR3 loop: CASAAGTHSTDTQYF. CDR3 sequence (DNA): TGTGCCAGCGCCGCCGGGACACACAGCACAGATACGCAGTATTTT.

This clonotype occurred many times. Here the CDR3 reads CSAVEDTDTQYF. As DNA, the CDR3 is TGCAGTGCCGTAGAAGACACAGATACGCAGTATTTT. The J gene is TRBJ2-3, the V gene TRBV20-1; no reliable D call. The CDR3 sequence is 12 residues long. CDR1 is DFQATT and CDR2 is SNEGSKA in the germline V gene (reference sequence). Trimming took off 6 bases at V and 2 bases at J, with 9 bases between the two ends.

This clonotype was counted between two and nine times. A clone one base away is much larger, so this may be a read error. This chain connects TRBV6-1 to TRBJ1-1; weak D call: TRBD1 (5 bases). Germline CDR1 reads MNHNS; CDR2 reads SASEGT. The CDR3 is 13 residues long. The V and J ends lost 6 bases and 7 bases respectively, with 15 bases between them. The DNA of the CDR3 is TGTGCCAGCAGAAGCAGGGAGCTGAATGAAGCTTTCTTT. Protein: CASRSRELNEAFF.

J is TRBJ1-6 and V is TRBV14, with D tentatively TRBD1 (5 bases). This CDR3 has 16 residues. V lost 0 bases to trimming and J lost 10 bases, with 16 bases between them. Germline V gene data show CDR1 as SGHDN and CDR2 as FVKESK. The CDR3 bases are TGTGCCAGCAGCCAAGAGCTCTGGGGCGAAGGGTCACCCCTCCACTTT. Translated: CASSQELWGEGSPLHF.

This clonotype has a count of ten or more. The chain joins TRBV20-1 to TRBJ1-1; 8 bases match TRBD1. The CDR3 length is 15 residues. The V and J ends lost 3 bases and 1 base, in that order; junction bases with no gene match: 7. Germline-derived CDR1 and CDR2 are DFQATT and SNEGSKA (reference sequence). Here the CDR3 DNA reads TGCAGTGCTAGGGAGCAGGGGGCGAGGAACACTGAAGCTTTCTTT. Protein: CSAREQGARNTEAFF.

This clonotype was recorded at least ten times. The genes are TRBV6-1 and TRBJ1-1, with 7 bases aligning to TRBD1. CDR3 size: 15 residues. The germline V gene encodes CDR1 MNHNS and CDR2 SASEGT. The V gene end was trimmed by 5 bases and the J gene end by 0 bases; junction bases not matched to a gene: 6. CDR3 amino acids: CASSYQGQLNTEAFF. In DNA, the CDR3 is TGTGCCAGCAGTTACCAGGGACAGTTGAACACTGAAGCTTTCTTT.

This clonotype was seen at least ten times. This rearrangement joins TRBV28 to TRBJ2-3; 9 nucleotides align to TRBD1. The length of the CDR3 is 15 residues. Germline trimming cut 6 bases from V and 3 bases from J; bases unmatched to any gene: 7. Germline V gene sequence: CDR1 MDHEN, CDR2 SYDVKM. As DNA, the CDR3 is TGTGCCAGCAGACTAACCGGGACAGGGACAGATACGCAGTATTTT. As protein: CASRLTGTGTDTQYF.

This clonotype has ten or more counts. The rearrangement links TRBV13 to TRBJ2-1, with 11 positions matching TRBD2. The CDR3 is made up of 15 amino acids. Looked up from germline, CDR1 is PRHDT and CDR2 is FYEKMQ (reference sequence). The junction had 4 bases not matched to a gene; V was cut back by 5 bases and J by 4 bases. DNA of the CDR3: TGTGCCAGCAGCCAAGGGACTAGCGGATACAATGAGCAGTTCTTC. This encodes CASSQGTSGYNEQFF.

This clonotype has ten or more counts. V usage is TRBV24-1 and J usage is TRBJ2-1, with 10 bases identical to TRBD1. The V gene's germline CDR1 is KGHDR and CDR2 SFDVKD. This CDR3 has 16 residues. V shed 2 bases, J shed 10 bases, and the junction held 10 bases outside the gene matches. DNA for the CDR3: TGTGCCACCAGTGATTCTCGAACGGGACAGGGGCTAGAGCAGTTCTTC. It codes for CATSDSRTGQGLEQFF.

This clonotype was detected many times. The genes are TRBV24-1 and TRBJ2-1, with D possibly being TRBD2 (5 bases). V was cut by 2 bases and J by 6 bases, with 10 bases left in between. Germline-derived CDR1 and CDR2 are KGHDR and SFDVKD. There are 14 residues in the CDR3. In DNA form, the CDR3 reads TGTGCCACCAGTGATTCCGGGGTGCTCAATGAGCAGTTCTTC. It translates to CATSDSGVLNEQFF.

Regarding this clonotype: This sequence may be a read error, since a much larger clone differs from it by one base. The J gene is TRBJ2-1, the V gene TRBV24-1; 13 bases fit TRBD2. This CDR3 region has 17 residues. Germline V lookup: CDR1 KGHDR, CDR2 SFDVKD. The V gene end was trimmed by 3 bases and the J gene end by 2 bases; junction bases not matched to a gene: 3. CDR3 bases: TGTGCCACCAGTGATGCTACTAGCGGGGGGGCCTACAATGAGCAGTTCTTC. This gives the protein CATSDATSGGAYNEQFF.

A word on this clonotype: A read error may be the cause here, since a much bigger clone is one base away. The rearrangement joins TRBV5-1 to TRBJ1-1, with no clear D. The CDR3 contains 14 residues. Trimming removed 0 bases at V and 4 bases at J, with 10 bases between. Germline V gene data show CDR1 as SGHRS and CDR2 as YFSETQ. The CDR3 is CASSLGAAGTEAFF. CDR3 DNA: TGCGCCAGCAGCTTGGGGGCGGCGGGCACTGAAGCTTTCTTT.

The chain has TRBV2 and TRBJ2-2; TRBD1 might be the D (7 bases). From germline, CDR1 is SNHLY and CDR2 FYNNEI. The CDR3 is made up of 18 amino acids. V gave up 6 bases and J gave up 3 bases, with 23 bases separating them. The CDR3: CASSRPAVRGVDTGELFF. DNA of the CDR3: TGTGCCAGCAGCCGACCAGCTGTCAGGGGGGTTGACACCGGGGAGCTGTTTTTT.

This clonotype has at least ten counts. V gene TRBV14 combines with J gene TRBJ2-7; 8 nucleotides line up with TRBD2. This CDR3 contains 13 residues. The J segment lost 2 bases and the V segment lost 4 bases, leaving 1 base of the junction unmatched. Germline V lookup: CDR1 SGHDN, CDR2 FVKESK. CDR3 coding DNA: TGTGCCAGCAGCCTAGCGGGACCCTACGAGCAGTACTTC. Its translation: CASSLAGPYEQYF.